The present T cell receptor beta chain was sequenced within a study of T cell responses to AZD1222 COVID-19 vaccine. Study-wide findings and caveats: Seropositivity was recorded at baseline in only a handful of AZD1222 recipients.

Second-dose recipients at about 4 or about 12 weeks were treated as one pooled group. Germline V gene lookup returns CDR1 SGHNT and CDR2 YENEEA. The CDR3 totals 14 residues. V lost 5 bases and J lost 5, with 15 bases in between. As for this clone: Its antigen is currently unknown.

Data came from immunoSEQ multiplex PCR; TCRdb stores just in-frame clones and leaves some out. The sample contains fewer than 200,000 clones, 94% of which appear only once. The source was peripheral blood, collected 28 days after the second AZD1222 dose. This rearrangement joins TRBV11-3 to TRBJ1-1, with D maybe TRBD1 (6 bases). The clonotype originates from an adult who received the AZD1222 COVID-19 vaccine. CDR3 protein: CASSIQGGRTEAFF. For the CDR3, the DNA is TGTGCCAGCAGCATACAGGGAGGTAGGACTGAAGCTTTCTTT.